This T cell receptor beta chain was recorded in a study of liver allograft versus peripheral blood T cells (dated by TCRdb to 2018 to 2021). Study-wide context: In liver transplant recipients, the study looked at T cell receptor repertoires in the peripheral blood and set them against the repertoires found within the transplanted livers.

Data came from an Illumina MiSeq. TCRdb reanalyzed the raw reads on its own, using fastp at Q25 for trimming and MiXCR for clone calling, and kept in-frame beta chains. Each CDR3 protein gets just one entry, which takes the most common genes and DNA from the rows behind it. The sample has about 8,600 distinct CDR3 sequences on record, over 15% of them singletons. Less than 2% of the sample lies in the top ten. The investigation overall reported the following: T cell receptor repertoires inside liver allografts were reported to differ from those detected in peripheral blood.

This clonotype was found many times. The antigen it recognizes is unknown. Within one base of it there is no much larger clone, and no base qualities were kept. This receptor was taken from a human patient who had a liver transplant. It is possible that, after a transplant, some T cells come from the graft donor.

The sequence in DNA is TGTGCCAGCAGCTTTAGGGACAGTGGAAACTATGGCTACACCTTC. This encodes CASSFRDSGNYGYTF. Recombination linked TRBV5-6 to TRBJ1-2, and TRBD1 matches 7 of the central bases. Here V drops 2 bases and J drops 2 bases, and the junction holds 6 bases not matched to any gene. CDR1 and CDR2 were assigned from the germline V gene as SGHDT and YYEEEE. The CDR3, cysteine through phenylalanine, is 15 amino acids long. This entry keeps only the CDR3 DNA: 45 bases, framed from base 1.